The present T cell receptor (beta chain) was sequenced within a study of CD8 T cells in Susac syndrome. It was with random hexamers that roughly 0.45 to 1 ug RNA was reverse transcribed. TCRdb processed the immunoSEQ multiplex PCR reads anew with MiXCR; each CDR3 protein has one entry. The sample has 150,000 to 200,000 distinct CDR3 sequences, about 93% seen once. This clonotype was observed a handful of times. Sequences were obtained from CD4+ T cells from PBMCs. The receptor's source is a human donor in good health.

CDR3 residues: CASSSGTYEQYV. The DNA for the CDR3 is TGTGCCAGCAGTAGTGGAACCTACGAGCAGTACGTC. This chain links TRBV6-6 with TRBJ2-7, with D uncertain. CDR1 is MNHNY and CDR2 is SVGAGI in the germline V gene (reference sequence). Trimming stripped 5 bases from V and 2 bases from J, with 7 bases between. The CDR3 runs to 12 residues.